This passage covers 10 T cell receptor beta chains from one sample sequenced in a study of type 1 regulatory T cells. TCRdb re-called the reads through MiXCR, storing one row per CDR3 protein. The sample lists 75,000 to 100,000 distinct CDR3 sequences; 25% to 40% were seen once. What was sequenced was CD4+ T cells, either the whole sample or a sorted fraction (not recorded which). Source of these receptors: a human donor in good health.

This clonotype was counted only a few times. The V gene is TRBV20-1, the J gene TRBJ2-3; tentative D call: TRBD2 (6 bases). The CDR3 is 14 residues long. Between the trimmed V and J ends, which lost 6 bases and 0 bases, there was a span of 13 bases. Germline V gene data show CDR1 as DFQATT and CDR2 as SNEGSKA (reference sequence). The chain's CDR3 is CSAQPGLSTDTQYF. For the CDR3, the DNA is TGCAGTGCCCAACCGGGACTCAGCACAGATACGCAGTATTTT.

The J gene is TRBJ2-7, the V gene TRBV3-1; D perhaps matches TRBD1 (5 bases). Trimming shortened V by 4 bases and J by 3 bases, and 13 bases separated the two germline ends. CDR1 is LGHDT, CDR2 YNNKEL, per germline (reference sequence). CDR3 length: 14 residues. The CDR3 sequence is CASSPGFMVYEQYF. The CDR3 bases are TGTGCCAGCAGCCCAGGGTTTATGGTCTACGAGCAGTACTTC.

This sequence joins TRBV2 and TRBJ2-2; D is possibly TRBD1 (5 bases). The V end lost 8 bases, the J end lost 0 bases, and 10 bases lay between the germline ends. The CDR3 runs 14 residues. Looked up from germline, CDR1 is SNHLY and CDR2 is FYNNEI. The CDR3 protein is CASRSTANTGELFF. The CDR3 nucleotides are TGTGCCAGCCGATCGACAGCGAACACCGGGGAGCTGTTTTTT.

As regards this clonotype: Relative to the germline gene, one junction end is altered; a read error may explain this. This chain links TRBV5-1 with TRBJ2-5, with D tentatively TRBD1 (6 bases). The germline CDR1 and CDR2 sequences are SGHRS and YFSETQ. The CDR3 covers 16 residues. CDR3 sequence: CANSQPQGTSRETQYF. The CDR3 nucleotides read TGCGCCAACAGCCAACCTCAGGGGACAAGCCGGGAGACCCAGTACTTC.

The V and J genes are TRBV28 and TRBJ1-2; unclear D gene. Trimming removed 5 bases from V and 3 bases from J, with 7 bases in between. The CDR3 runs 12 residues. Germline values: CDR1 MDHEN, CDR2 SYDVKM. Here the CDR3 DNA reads TGTGCCAGCAGTAGTGATGACTATGGCTACACCTTC. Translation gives CASSSDDYGYTF.

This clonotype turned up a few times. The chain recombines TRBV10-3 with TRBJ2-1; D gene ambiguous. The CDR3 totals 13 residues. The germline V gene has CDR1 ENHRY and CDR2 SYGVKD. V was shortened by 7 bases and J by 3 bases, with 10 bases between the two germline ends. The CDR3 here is CAIIEEFYNEQFF. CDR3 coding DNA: TGTGCCATCATCGAGGAATTCTACAATGAGCAGTTCTTC.

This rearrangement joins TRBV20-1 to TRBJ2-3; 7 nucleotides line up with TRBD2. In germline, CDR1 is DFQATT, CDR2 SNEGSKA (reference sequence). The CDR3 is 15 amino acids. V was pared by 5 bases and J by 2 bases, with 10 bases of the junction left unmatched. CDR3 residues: CSAQVLAGTTDTQYF. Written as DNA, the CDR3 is TGCAGTGCTCAAGTCTTAGCGGGTACCACAGATACGCAGTATTTT.

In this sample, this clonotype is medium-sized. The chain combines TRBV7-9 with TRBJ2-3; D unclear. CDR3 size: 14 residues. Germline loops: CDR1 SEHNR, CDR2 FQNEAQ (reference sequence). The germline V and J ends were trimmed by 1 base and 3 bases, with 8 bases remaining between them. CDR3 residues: CASSLEGSTDTQYF. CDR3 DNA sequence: TGTGCCAGCAGCTTAGAGGGATCTACAGATACGCAGTATTTT.

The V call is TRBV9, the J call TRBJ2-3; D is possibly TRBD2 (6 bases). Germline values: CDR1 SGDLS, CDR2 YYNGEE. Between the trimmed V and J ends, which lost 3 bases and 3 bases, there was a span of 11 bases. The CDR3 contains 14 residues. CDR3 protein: CASSEGGPTDTQYF. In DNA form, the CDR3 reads TGTGCCAGCAGCGAAGGAGGGCCGACAGATACGCAGTATTTT.

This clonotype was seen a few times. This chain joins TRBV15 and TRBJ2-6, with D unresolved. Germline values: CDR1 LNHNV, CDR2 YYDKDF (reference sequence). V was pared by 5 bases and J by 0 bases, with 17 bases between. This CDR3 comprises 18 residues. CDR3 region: CATSGRDGKSSGANVLTF. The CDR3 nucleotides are TGTGCCACCAGCGGACGCGATGGGAAGAGCTCTGGGGCCAACGTCCTGACTTTC.